The sequence of this TCR beta chain was determined in a study of cytomegalovirus exposure and HLA in healthy donors. Germline values: CDR1 SGHRS, CDR2 YFSETQ. There are 16 residues in the CDR3. The V and J ends lost 0 bases and 8 bases respectively, with 18 bases between them. Primers: 60 Vbeta forward and 13 Jbeta reverse. Repertoires were generated with immunoSEQ multiplex PCR, while TCRdb's copy carries only in-frame clones and drops some. The table records about 140,000 clones, approximately 80% of them present only once. As to this clone: Its antigen is as yet unknown.

Study outcomes and limitations: Per published reports, the classifier diagnosed cytomegalovirus status with high specificity and sensitivity. Later analysis revealed greater clonal expansion in HLA-associated TCR beta chains than in equally common others.

The sequencing input was PBMCs. This clonotype originated in a man aged 45-60 years in good health and CMV-seronegative. The chain recombines TRBV5-1 with TRBJ2-1; tentatively, D is TRBD2 (6 bases). The CDR3 spells CASSLAGTGGDHEQFF. As DNA, the CDR3 is TGCGCCAGCAGCTTGGCCGGGACTGGGGGTGACCATGAGCAGTTCTTC.